The entry that follows covers one T cell receptor beta chain sequence. The sample is drawn from a study of blood T cell repertoires in COVID-19. Study as a whole: Samples taken during acute and convalescent COVID-19 were collected in the United States, Italy and Spain. From T cells, B-cell-depleted T cells, or PBMCs came the material, which was cDNA or gDNA.

V lost 1 base, J lost 7 bases, and 8 bases lay in between. This CDR3 is built from 13 residues. From germline, CDR1 is SGHNT and CDR2 YYREEE (reference sequence). TCRdb's copy holds only in-frame clones and misses some; the assay was immunoSEQ multiplex PCR. Of 170,000 or so clones listed, less than 90% were seen once; the top ten hold around an eighth. This TCR came from a young man with active or convalescent COVID-19. The sequenced material came from peripheral blood. This rearrangement joins TRBV5-4 to TRBJ1-4, with TRBD1 as a possible D gene (5 bases). CDR3 protein: CASSLMGGEKLFF. The CDR3 DNA reads TGTGCCAGCAGCTTGATGGGGGGTGAAAAACTGTTTTTT.